These 5 T cell receptor beta chains originate from one sample sequenced in a study of cytomegalovirus exposure and HLA in healthy donors. Profiling relied on immunoSEQ multiplex PCR, and the TCRdb table lists in-frame clones only, not all of them. The sample lists approximately 270,000 clones, about 90% occurring once. What was sequenced was PBMCs. These receptors came from a man between 18 and 35 years old in good health and CMV-seropositive.

This clone was seen more than once but under ten times. The chain uses TRBV2 and TRBJ1-2; D possibly corresponds to TRBD1 (5 bases). The CDR3 length is 13 residues. Looked up from germline, CDR1 is SNHLY and CDR2 is FYNNEI. V was trimmed by 5 bases and J by 7 bases, leaving 14 bases between them. The DNA for the CDR3 is TGTGCCAGCAGTCCTTTCGGGGACCTTGGCTACACCTTC. Its translation: CASSPFGDLGYTF.

This clone has just one count. The chain has TRBV28 and TRBJ1-5; tentatively, D is TRBD1 (6 bases). The CDR3 totals 16 residues. The germline gives CDR1 MDHEN, CDR2 SYDVKM. V was cut by 5 bases and J by 4 bases, with 18 bases left in between. The CDR3 sequence: CASSPRKRGENQPQHF. CDR3 nucleotides: TGTGCCAGCAGTCCCCGGAAAAGGGGGGAAAATCAGCCCCAGCATTTT.

This clone was found a few times. The gene calls are TRBV7-8 and TRBJ2-1; unclear D gene. Germline CDR1 and CDR2: SGHVS and FQNEAQ. V gave up 1 base and J gave up 6 bases, with 4 bases separating them. The CDR3 length is 12 residues. CDR3 sequence reads: CASSLEPNEQFF. The CDR3 nucleotides read TGTGCCAGCAGCTTAGAGCCCAATGAGCAGTTCTTC.

This clone was recorded once. The chain employs TRBV19 and TRBJ2-2; a possible D gene is TRBD1 (6 bases). The V gene lost 8 bases and the J gene lost 2 bases, with 15 bases spanning the gap. Germline assignment: CDR1 LNHDA and CDR2 SQIVND (reference sequence). The CDR3 totals 15 residues. The CDR3 sequence is CASAQGIGNTGELFF. The DNA of the CDR3 is TGTGCCAGTGCCCAGGGGATAGGCAACACCGGGGAGCTGTTTTTT.

The chain has TRBV6-1 and TRBJ2-6; 9 positions agree with TRBD1. After removal of 3 bases from V and 5 bases from J, the junction contained 11 bases not matched to a gene. In germline, CDR1 is MNHNS, CDR2 SASEGT. CDR3 length: 18 residues. The CDR3 spells CASSDPGQGGSRANVLTF. The CDR3 DNA sequence: TGTGCCAGCAGTGACCCGGGACAGGGAGGGAGCAGGGCCAACGTCCTGACTTTC.